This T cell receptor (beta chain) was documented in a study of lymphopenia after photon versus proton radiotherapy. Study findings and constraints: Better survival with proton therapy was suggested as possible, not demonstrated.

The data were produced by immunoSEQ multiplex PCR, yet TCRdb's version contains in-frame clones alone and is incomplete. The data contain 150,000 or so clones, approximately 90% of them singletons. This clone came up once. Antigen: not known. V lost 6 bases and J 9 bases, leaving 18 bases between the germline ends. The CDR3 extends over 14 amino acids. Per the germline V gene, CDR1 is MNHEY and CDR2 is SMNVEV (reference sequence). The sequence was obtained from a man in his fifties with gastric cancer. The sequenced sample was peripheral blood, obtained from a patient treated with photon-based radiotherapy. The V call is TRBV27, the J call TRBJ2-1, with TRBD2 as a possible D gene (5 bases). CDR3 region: CASRVPGRSGEQFF. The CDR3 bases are TGTGCCAGCAGGGTTCCGGGGAGAAGCGGTGAGCAGTTCTTC.